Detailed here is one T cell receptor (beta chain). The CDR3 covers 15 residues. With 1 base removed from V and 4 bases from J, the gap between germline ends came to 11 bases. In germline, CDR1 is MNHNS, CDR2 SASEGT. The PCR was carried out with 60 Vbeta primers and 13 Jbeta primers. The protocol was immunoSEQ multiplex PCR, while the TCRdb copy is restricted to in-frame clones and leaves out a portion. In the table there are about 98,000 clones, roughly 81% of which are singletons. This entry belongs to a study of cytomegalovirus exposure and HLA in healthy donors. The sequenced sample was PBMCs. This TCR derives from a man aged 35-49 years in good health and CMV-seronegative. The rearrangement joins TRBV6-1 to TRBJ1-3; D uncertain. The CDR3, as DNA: TGTGCCAGCAGTGAAGGGCGCGGGTTAGGAAACACCATATATTTT. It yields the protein CASSEGRGLGNTIYF.